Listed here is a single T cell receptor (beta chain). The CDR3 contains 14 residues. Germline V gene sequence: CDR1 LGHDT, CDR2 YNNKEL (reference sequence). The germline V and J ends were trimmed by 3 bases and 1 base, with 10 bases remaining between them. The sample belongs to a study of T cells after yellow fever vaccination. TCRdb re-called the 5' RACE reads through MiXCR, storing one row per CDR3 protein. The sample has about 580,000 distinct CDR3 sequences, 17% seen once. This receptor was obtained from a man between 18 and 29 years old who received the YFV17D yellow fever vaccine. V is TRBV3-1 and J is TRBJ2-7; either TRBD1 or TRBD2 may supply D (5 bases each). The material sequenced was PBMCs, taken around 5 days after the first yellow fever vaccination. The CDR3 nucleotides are TGTGCCAGCAGCCAGGGGGTCAGATCCTACGAGCAGTACTTC. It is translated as CASSQGVRSYEQYF.